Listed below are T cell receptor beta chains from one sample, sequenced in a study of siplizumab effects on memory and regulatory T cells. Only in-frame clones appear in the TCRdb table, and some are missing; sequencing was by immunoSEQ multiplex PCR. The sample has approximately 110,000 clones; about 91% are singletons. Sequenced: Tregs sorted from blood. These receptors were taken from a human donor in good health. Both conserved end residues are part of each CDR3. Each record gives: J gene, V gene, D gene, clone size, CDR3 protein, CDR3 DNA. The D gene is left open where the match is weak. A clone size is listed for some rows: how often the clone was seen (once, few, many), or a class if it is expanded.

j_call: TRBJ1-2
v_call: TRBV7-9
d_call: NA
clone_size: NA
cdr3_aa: CASSLGSHYGYTF
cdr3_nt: TGTGCCAGCAGCCTCGGGTCGCATTATGGCTACACCTTC

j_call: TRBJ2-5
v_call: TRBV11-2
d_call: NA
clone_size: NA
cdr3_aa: CASSLVALTETQYF
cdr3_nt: TGTGCCAGCAGCTTAGTAGCCCTGACAGAGACCCAGTACTTC

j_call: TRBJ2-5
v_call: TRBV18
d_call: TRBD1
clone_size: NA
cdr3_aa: CASSPRGIRETQYF
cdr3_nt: TGTGCCAGCTCACCCAGGGGGATCCGAGAGACCCAGTACTTC

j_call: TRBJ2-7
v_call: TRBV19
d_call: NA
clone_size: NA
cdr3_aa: CASSIQHAGRTYEQYF
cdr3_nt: TGTGCCAGTAGTATTCAGCATGCAGGGCGCACCTACGAGCAGTACTTC

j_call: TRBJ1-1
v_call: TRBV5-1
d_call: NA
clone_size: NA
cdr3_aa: CASSLSRNTEAFF
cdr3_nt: TGCGCCAGCAGCTTAAGTAGAAACACTGAAGCTTTCTTT

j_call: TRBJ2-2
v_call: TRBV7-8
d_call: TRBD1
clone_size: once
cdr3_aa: CASSPQGALGTGELFF
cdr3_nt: TGTGCCAGCAGCCCACAGGGGGCGCTTGGCACCGGGGAGCTGTTTTTT

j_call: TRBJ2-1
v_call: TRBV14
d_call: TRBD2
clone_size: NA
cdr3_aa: CASSLNLAGVGYNEQFF
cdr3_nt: TGTGCCAGCAGCCTTAATCTAGCGGGAGTGGGTTACAATGAGCAGTTCTTC

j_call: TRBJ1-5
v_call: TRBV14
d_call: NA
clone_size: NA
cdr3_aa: CASSQVGGDSNQPQHF
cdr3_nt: TGTGCCAGCAGCCAAGTGGGGGGTGATAGCAATCAGCCCCAGCATTTT

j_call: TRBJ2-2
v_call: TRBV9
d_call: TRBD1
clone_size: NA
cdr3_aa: CASSAPQDRVMNTGELFF
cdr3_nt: TGTGCCAGCAGCGCCCCCCAAGACAGGGTCATGAACACCGGGGAGCTGTTTTTT

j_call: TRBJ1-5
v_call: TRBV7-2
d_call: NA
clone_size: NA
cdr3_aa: CASSPRSGLDQPQHF
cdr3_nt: TGTGCCAGCAGCCCCCGTTCAGGGTTGGATCAGCCCCAGCATTTT

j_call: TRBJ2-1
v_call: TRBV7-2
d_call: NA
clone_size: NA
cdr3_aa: CASSFRSLGLYNEQFF
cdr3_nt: TGTGCCAGCAGCTTCCGGTCCTTAGGCCTTTACAATGAGCAGTTCTTC

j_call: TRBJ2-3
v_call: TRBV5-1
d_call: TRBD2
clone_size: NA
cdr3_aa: CASSLGTSLRVADTQYF
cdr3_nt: TGCGCCAGCAGCTTGGGGACTAGCCTGAGGGTGGCAGATACGCAGTATTTT

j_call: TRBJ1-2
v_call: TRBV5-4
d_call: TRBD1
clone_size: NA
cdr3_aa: CASRDRISLDYGYTF
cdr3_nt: TGTGCCAGCAGGGACAGGATTTCTTTGGATTATGGCTACACCTTC

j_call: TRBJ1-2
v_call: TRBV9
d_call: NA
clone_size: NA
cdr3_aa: CASSVAPLSGYTF
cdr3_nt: TGTGCCAGCAGCGTAGCTCCTCTGTCTGGCTACACCTTC

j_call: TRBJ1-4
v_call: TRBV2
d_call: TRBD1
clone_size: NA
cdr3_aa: CASRRQGGWTNEKLFF
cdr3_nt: TGTGCCAGCAGAAGACAGGGGGGTTGGACTAATGAAAAACTGTTTTTT